Following are 25 T cell receptor beta chains from one sample sequenced in a study of cytomegalovirus exposure and HLA in healthy donors. Data came from immunoSEQ multiplex PCR; TCRdb stores just in-frame clones and leaves some out. In the table there are some 200,000 clones, 75% to 95% of which are singletons. The sample comprised PBMCs. All receptors derive from a woman aged 18 to 35 in good health and CMV-seronegative.

The rearrangement uses TRBV6-5 and TRBJ1-6; 9 bases are a match to TRBD1. CDR1 is MNHEY and CDR2 is SVGAGI in the germline V gene. The trim removed 1 base at V and 10 bases at J, leaving 5 bases unmatched. The CDR3 is 15 amino acids. In DNA form, the CDR3 reads TGTGCCAGCAGTTACTTGCGGACAGGGGAGTCACCCCTCCACTTT. Translating it yields CASSYLRTGESPLHF.

The chain employs TRBV6-1 and TRBJ2-5; 8 positions match TRBD2. Germline V gene data show CDR1 as MNHNS and CDR2 as SASEGT. The CDR3 spans 17 residues. J lost 7 bases, V lost 2 bases, and 15 bases had no gene match. The CDR3 spells CASSEFSQAGVVGTQYF. The CDR3 DNA sequence: TGTGCCAGCAGTGAATTTTCGCAAGCGGGAGTTGTTGGGACCCAGTACTTC.

The gene calls are TRBV6-1 and TRBJ1-2, with 9 bases fitting TRBD1. Trimming at V came to 6 bases and at J to 4 bases, leaving 6 bases not matched to a gene. Germline lookup yields CDR1 MNHNS and CDR2 SASEGT. The CDR3 is 14 residues long. CDR3 sequence: CASRDRGEGYGYTF. The CDR3 DNA sequence: TGTGCCAGCAGGGACAGGGGAGAGGGCTATGGCTACACCTTC.

The chain combines TRBV2 with TRBJ2-1, with 8 bases identical to TRBD1. The CDR3 loop spans 15 amino acids. The germline V gene has CDR1 SNHLY and CDR2 FYNNEI. The V segment lost 5 bases and the J segment 5 bases; nucleotides outside the gene matches: 8. The DNA for the CDR3 is TGTGCCAGCAGTAAGGGACAGGTGGCGGACAATGAGCAGTTCTTC. It yields the protein CASSKGQVADNEQFF.

The chain recombines TRBV10-3 with TRBJ1-3, with 8 bases fitting TRBD1. CDR1 ENHRY and CDR2 SYGVKD come from the germline V gene. Unmatched junction bases numbered 5, after V lost 5 bases and J lost 2 bases. This CDR3 is built from 15 residues. The CDR3: CAISTETGAGNTIYF. The CDR3 DNA is TGTGCCATCAGTACAGAGACAGGGGCTGGAAACACCATATATTTT.

The chain combines TRBV29-1 with TRBJ2-7; no reliable D call. The V end was cut by 4 bases, the J end by 3 bases, with 10 bases between. This CDR3 is built from 12 residues. Germline V gene lookup returns CDR1 SQVTM and CDR2 ANQGSEA. CDR3 nucleotide sequence: TGCAGCGTTGCACAGCAAGTCTACGAGCAGTACTTC. The encoded protein is CSVAQQVYEQYF.

The chain uses TRBV6-1 and TRBJ2-3; TRBD2 matches at 10 bases. Germline CDR1 is MNHNS and CDR2 is SASEGT. CDR3 length: 17 amino acids. V lost 2 bases, J lost 1 base, and 6 bases stayed unmatched. Here the CDR3 reads CASSEPASGGRTDTQYF. CDR3 DNA: TGTGCCAGCAGTGAACCGGCTAGCGGGGGACGCACAGATACGCAGTATTTT.

The V and J genes are TRBV5-4 and TRBJ2-1, with D tentatively TRBD2 (5 bases). CDR3 size: 14 residues. V lost 2 bases and J lost 3, with 9 bases in between. CDR1 is SGHNT, CDR2 YYREEE, per germline (reference sequence). CDR3 bases: TGTGCCAGCAGCTTCGCGGGCCGCTACAATGAGCAGTTCTTC. Its protein is CASSFAGRYNEQFF.

The chain recombines TRBV5-1 with TRBJ1-1, with no clear D. This CDR3 has 14 amino acids. V was clipped by 4 bases and J by 2 bases, with 12 bases between them. Germline V CDR1 and CDR2: SGHRS, YFSETQ. CDR3 nucleotides: TGCGCCAGCAGCCCCCCCGCGGGAAACACTGAAGCTTTCTTT. Amino acid sequence: CASSPPAGNTEAFF.

V and J are TRBV11-1 and TRBJ1-1; TRBD1 matches 9 bases. The V segment lost 6 bases and the J segment 3 bases; nucleotides outside the gene matches: 2. This CDR3 is 13 amino acids long. The germline CDR1 and CDR2 sequences are SGHAT and FQDESV (reference sequence). The CDR3 bases are TGTGCCAGCAGGGACAGGGGCCACACTGAAGCTTTCTTT. Translated, it gives CASRDRGHTEAFF.

The J gene is TRBJ1-2, the V gene TRBV29-1; TRBD1 aligns across 7 bases. This CDR3 spans 15 amino acids. Germline V gene lookup returns CDR1 SQVTM and CDR2 ANQGSEA. V shed 7 bases and J 5 bases; nucleotides not matched to a gene: 16. The CDR3 sequence: CSAEGRQGMGYGYTF. The CDR3 DNA sequence: TGCAGCGCGGAGGGGAGACAGGGTATGGGGTATGGCTACACCTTC.

The CDR3: CASSYAGTGGYEQYF. CDR3 nucleotide sequence: TGTGCCAGCAGCTACGCCGGGACAGGGGGCTACGAGCAGTACTTC. The chain recombines TRBV7-6 with TRBJ2-7; 11 bases agree with TRBD1. The germline V gene encodes CDR1 SGHVS and CDR2 FNYEAQ. The V gene end was trimmed by 4 bases and the J gene end by 3 bases; junction bases not matched to a gene: 5. This CDR3 comprises 15 residues.

This clone has only one observation. The rearrangement joins TRBV2 to TRBJ2-1, with D possibly being TRBD1 (6 bases). Looked up from germline, CDR1 is SNHLY and CDR2 is FYNNEI. The ends were cut back, 6 bases at V and 6 bases at J, with 18 bases in the middle. The CDR3 covers 15 residues. In DNA, the CDR3 is TGTGCCAGCAGGGAGTCAGGGATAGGGGGCAATGAGCAGTTCTTC. Residues: CASRESGIGGNEQFF.

The chain combines TRBV7-8 with TRBJ1-2; D is unclear. CDR3 length: 16 amino acids. The germline CDR1 and CDR2 sequences are SGHVS and FQNEAQ. Trimming stripped 1 base from V and 5 bases from J, with 17 bases between. For the CDR3, the DNA is TGTGCCAGCAGCTTAGAGAACTCCCAGGCACGGTATGGCTACACCTTC. It specifies CASSLENSQARYGYTF.

This clone was seen just once. The chain has TRBV19 and TRBJ1-3; D is unresolved. The germline V gene encodes CDR1 LNHDA and CDR2 SQIVND (reference sequence). Trimming took off 2 bases at V and 2 bases at J, with 13 bases between the two ends. The CDR3 consists of 16 residues. As DNA, the CDR3 is TGTGCCAGTAGTATACTAAGTACACAGACTGGAAACACCATATATTTT. Amino acid sequence: CASSILSTQTGNTIYF.

The rearrangement joins TRBV5-1 to TRBJ2-7; 8 nucleotides line up with TRBD2. Per the germline V gene, CDR1 is SGHRS and CDR2 is YFSETQ. This CDR3 is 15 amino acids long. After removal of 4 bases from V and 1 base from J, the junction contained 7 bases not matched to a gene. The CDR3 sequence: CASSETGTRSYEQYF. CDR3 DNA sequence: TGCGCCAGCAGCGAAACCGGGACTAGATCCTACGAGCAGTACTTC.

V and J are TRBV7-2 and TRBJ2-6; possibly TRBD2 for D (5 bases). Germline V CDR1 and CDR2: SGHTA, FQGNSA. V shed 6 bases and J shed 0 bases, with 9 bases lying between them. The CDR3 is 15 residues long. The CDR3 protein is CASRLVNSGANVLTF. The CDR3 DNA reads TGTGCCAGCAGACTAGTGAACTCTGGGGCCAACGTCCTGACTTTC. Full variable domain (missing parts from reference TRBV7-2 and TRBJ2-6): GAGVSQSPSNKVTEKGKDVELRCDPISGHTALYWYRQSLGQGLEFLIYFQGNSAPDKSGLPSDRFSAERTGGSVSTLTIQRTQQEDSAVYLCASRLVNSGANVLTFGAGSRLTVL.

The rearrangement links TRBV23-1 to TRBJ2-1, with D unclear. TRBV23-1 counts as an open reading frame of uncertain function. V shed 0 bases and J shed 0 bases, with 18 bases lying between them. The CDR3 extends over 19 amino acids. CDR3 DNA: TGCGCCAGCAGTCAATCCCGGAGTAGTCTGGTCAGCTCCTACAATGAGCAGTTCTTC. This sequence encodes CASSQSRSSLVSSYNEQFF.

This sequence joins TRBV6-5 and TRBJ1-2, with 11 bases fitting TRBD1. Germline CDR1 and CDR2: MNHEY and SVGAGI. The CDR3 is 16 residues long. Unmatched junction bases numbered 8, after V lost 2 bases and J lost 6 bases. The CDR3 sequence is CASSYLPGQGGDGYTF. For the CDR3, the DNA is TGTGCCAGCAGTTACCTACCGGGACAGGGGGGGGATGGCTACACCTTC.

This clone was seen just once. The chain is built from TRBV4-1 and TRBJ1-1; D call uncertain. V gave up 1 base and J gave up 1 base, with 13 bases separating them. CDR3 length equals 16 residues. Germline CDR1 and CDR2: MGHRA and YSYEKL. The DNA of the CDR3 is TGCGCCAGCAGCCAAGGTAACAGTCAAGCGAACACTGAAGCTTTCTTT. Its translation: CASSQGNSQANTEAFF.

V and J are TRBV5-1 and TRBJ1-1; a possible D gene is TRBD1 (6 bases). The CDR3 is 15 residues long. Germline V lookup: CDR1 SGHRS, CDR2 YFSETQ. Trimming left V 7 bases short and J 5 bases short, with 21 bases between. The CDR3 DNA reads as TGCGCCAGCCGAACAGGGATTTTGGGGGTGACTGAAGCTTTCTTT. Residues: CASRTGILGVTEAFF.

The genes are TRBV19 and TRBJ2-1, with 9 bases identical to TRBD2. Trimming cost V 11 bases and J 7 bases; bases outside gene matches: 12. The CDR3 loop spans 14 amino acids. Germline values: CDR1 LNHDA, CDR2 SQIVND (reference sequence). This CDR3 reads CAVGVAGEWNEQFF. CDR3 in DNA: TGTGCCGTAGGAGTAGCGGGAGAGTGGAATGAGCAGTTCTTC.

V gene TRBV6-1 combines with J gene TRBJ1-1; 8 bases fit TRBD1. The CDR3 is made up of 13 amino acids. V lost 10 bases and J lost 2; bases outside the gene matches: 6. Germline assignment: CDR1 MNHNS and CDR2 SASEGT. Written as DNA, the CDR3 is TGTGCCACCACGACAGGGGAAAACACTGAAGCTTTCTTT. The encoded protein is CATTTGENTEAFF.

The rearrangement joins TRBV9 to TRBJ2-1; TRBD2 might be the D (6 bases). V shed 4 bases and J shed 9 bases, with 17 bases lying between them. CDR1 and CDR2 (germline): SGDLS, YYNGEE. The CDR3 sequence is 14 residues long. Here the CDR3 reads CASSRGTKYSEQFF. The CDR3, as DNA: TGTGCCAGCAGCCGCGGGACCAAATATAGTGAGCAGTTCTTC.

The chain carries TRBV4-1 and TRBJ2-1; TRBD2 aligns across 7 bases. V dropped 6 bases and J dropped 8; count of bases not matched to a gene: 10. Germline assignment: CDR1 MGHRA and CDR2 YSYEKL. The CDR3 contains 14 residues. The CDR3 sequence: CASSLGGSGDEQFF. CDR3 in DNA: TGCGCCAGCAGTTTAGGCGGGAGTGGGGATGAGCAGTTCTTC.